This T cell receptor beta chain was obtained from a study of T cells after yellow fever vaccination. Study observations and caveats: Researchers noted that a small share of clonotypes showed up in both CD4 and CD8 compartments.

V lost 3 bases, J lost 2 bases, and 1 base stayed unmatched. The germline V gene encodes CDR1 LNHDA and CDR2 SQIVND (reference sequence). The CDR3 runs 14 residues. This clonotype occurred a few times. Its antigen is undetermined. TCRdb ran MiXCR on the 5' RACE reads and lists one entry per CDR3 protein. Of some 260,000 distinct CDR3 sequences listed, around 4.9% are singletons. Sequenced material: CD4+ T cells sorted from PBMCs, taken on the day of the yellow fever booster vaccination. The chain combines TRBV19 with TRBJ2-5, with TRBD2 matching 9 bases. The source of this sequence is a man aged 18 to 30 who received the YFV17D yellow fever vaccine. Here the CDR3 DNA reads TGTGCCAGTAGTATCGGACTAGCGCAAGAGACCCAGTACTTC. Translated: CASSIGLAQETQYF.